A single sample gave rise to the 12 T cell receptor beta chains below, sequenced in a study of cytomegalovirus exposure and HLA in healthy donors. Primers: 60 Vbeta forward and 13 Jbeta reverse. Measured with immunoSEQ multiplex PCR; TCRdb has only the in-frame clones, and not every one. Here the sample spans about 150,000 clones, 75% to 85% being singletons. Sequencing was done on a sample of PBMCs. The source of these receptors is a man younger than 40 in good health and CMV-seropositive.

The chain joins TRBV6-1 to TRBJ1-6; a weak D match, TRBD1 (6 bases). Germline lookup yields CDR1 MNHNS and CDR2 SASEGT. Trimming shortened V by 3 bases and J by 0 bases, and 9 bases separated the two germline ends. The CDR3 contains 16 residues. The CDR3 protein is CASSEGHFSYNSPLHF. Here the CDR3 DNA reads TGTGCCAGCAGTGAGGGACATTTCTCCTATAATTCACCCCTCCACTTT.

In nucleotides, the CDR3 is TGTGCCAGTAGTCCGCCCGGGAAACAAGAGACCCAGTACTTC. It is translated as CASSPPGKQETQYF. The chain recombines TRBV19 with TRBJ2-5; D perhaps matches TRBD2 (5 bases). The CDR3 is 14 amino acids. Trimming removed 5 bases at V and 2 bases at J, with 12 bases between. Germline V CDR1 and CDR2: LNHDA, SQIVND (reference sequence).

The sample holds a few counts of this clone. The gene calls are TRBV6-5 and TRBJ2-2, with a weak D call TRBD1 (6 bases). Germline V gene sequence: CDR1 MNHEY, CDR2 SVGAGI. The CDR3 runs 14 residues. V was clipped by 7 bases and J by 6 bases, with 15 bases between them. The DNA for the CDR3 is TGTGCCAGCAAGTTGGACAGATCTTCCGGGGAGCTGTTTTTT. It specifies CASKLDRSSGELFF.

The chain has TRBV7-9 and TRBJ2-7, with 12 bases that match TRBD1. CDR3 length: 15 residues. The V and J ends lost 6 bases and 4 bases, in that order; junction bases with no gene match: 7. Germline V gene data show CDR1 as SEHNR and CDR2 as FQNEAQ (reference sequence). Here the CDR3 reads CASSAGTGGGYEQYF. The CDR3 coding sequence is TGTGCCAGCAGTGCCGGGACAGGGGGCGGATACGAGCAGTACTTC.

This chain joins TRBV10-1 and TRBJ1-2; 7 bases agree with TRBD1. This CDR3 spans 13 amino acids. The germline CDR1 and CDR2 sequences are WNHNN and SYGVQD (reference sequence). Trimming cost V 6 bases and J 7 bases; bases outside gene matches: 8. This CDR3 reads CASSQDRRGGYTF. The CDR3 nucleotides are TGCGCCAGCAGCCAGGACAGGAGGGGTGGCTACACCTTC.

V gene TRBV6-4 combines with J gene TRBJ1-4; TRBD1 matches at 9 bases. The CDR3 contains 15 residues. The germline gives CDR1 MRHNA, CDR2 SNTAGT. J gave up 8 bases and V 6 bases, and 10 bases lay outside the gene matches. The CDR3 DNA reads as TGTGCCAGCAGCTTGACAGGGGGTGAGGGAGAAAAACTGTTTTTT. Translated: CASSLTGGEGEKLFF.

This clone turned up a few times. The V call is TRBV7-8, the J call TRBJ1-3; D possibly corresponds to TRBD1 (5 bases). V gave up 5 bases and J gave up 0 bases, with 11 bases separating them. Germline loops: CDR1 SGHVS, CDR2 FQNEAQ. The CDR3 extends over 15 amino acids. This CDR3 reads CASSLQGYSGNTIYF. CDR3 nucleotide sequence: TGTGCCAGCAGCCTGCAGGGTTACTCTGGAAACACCATATATTTT.

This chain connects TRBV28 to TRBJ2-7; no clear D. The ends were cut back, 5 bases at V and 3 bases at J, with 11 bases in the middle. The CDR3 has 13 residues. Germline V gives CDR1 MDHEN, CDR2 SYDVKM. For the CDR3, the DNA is TGTGCCAGCAGTGGAAGGAGTTACTACGAGCAGTACTTC. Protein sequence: CASSGRSYYEQYF. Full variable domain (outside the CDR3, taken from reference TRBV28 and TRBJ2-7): DVKVTQSSRYLVKRTGEKVFLECVQDMDHENMFWYRQDPGLGLRLIYFSYDVKMKEKGDIPEGYSVSREKKERFSLILESASTNQTSMYLCASSGRSYYEQYFGPGTRLTVT.

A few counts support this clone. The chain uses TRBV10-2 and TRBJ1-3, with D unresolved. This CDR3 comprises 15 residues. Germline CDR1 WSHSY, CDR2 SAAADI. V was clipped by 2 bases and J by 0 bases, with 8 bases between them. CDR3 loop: CASSEGGVSGNTIYF. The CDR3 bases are TGCGCCAGCAGTGAGGGCGGCGTCTCTGGAAACACCATATATTTT.

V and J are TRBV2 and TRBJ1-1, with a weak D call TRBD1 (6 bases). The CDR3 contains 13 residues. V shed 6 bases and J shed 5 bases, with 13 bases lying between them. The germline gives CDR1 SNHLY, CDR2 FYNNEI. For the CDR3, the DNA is TGTGCCAGCAGGGCAGGGGAAGTAACTGAAGCTTTCTTT. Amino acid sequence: CASRAGEVTEAFF. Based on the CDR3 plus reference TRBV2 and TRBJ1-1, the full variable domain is EPEVTQTPSHQVTQMGQEVILRCVPISNHLYFYWYRQILGQKVEFLVSFYNNEISEKSEIFDDQFSVERPDGSNFTLKIRSTKLEDSAMYFCASRAGEVTEAFFGQGTRLTVV.

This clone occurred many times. Here the CDR3 reads CASSLTGGDQPQHF. In nucleotides, the CDR3 is TGTGCCAGCTCACTTACAGGGGGGGATCAGCCCCAGCATTTT. The chain employs TRBV18 and TRBJ1-5; 8 nucleotides line up with TRBD1. The CDR3 loop spans 14 amino acids. J lost 5 bases, V lost 4 bases, and 4 bases had no gene match. Germline V gene lookup returns CDR1 KGHSH and CDR2 LQKENI. Drawing the rest from reference TRBV18 and TRBJ1-5, the complete variable domain is NAGVMQNPRHLVRRRGQEARLRCSPMKGHSHVYWYRQLPEEGLKFMVYLQKENIIDESGMPKERFSAEFPKEGPSILRIQQVVRGDSAAYFCASSLTGGDQPQHFGDGTRLSIL.

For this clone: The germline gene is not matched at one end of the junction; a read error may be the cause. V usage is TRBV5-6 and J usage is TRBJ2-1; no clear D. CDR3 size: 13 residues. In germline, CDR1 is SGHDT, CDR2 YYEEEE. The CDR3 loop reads CASRFRKPTEQFF. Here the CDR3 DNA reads TGTGCCAGCCGCTTTAGAAAGCCCACTGAGCAGTTCTTC. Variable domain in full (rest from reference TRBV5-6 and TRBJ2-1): DAGVTQSPTHLIKTRGQQVTLRCSPKSGHDTVSWYQQALGQGPQFIFQYYEEEERQRGNFPDRFSGHQFPNYSSELNVNALLLGDSALYLCASRFRKPTEQFFGPGTRLTVL.